This TCR beta chain was observed in a study of blood T cells in healthy people across ages. On the study more broadly: Using template switching, researchers captured about one barcoded beta molecule for each two T cells.

Using a J-beta primer mix together with a sample-barcoded 5' primer, a second PCR was run for roughly 7 to 12 cycles. In TCRdb, the 5' RACE reads were re-called with MiXCR into one record per CDR3 protein. In the table there are 1.5 million or so distinct CDR3 sequences, 42% of which are singletons. It was ten milliliters of peripheral blood that were drawn from each donor. This CDR3 has 13 residues. Per germline, CDR1 SNHLY and CDR2 FYNNEI. The chain joins TRBV2 to TRBJ2-1; D not resolved. The J call may be mistaken, given a closer DNA end match to TRBJ2-7. Sequencing input: blood. The sequence was collected from a woman between 18 and 29 years old in good health. The CDR3 loop reads CASSANTYNEQYF. CDR3 bases: TGTGCCAGCAGTGCAAATACGTACAATGAGCAGTACTTC.